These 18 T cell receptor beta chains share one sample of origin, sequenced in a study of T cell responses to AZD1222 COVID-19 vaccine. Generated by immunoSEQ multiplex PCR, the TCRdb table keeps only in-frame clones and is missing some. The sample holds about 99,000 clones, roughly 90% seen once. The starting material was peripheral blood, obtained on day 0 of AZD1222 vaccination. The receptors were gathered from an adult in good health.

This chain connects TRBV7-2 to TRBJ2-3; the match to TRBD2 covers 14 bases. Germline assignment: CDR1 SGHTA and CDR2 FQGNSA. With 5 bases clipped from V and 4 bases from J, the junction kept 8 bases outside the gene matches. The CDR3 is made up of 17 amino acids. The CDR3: CASSPGLAGVGADTQYF. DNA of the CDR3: TGTGCCAGCAGCCCGGGACTAGCGGGAGTAGGAGCAGATACGCAGTATTTT.

CDR3 nucleotide sequence: TGTGCCACCAGCAGAACCAGGGGAGGAGATGAAAAACTGTTTTTT. Protein: CATSRTRGGDEKLFF. This rearrangement joins TRBV15 to TRBJ1-4, with D possibly matching TRBD1 (6 bases). The CDR3 contains 15 residues. Per germline, CDR1 LNHNV and CDR2 YYDKDF (reference sequence). The V end lost 2 bases, the J end lost 6 bases, and 13 bases lay between the germline ends.

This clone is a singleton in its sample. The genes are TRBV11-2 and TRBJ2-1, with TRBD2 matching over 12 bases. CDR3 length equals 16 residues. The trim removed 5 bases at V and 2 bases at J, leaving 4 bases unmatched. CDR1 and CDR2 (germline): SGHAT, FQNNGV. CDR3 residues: CASSTLAGGPYNEQFF. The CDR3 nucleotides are TGTGCCAGCAGCACACTAGCGGGAGGCCCCTACAATGAGCAGTTCTTC.

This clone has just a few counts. DNA of the CDR3: TGTGCCACCTTAGGACCGCTGAGGGAAAAACTGTTTTTT. It encodes CATLGPLREKLFF. The chain carries TRBV4-2 and TRBJ1-4, with D unclear. V lost 10 bases, J lost 8 bases, and 17 bases lay in between. The CDR3 is 13 residues long. Germline V lookup: CDR1 LGHNA, CDR2 YNFKEQ.

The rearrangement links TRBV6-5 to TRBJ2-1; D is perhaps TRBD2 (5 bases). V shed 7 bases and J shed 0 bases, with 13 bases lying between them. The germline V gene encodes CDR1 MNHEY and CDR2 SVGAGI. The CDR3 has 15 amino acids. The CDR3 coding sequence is TGTGCCAGCAATACGGGATCCTTCTCCTACAATGAGCAGTTCTTC. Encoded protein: CASNTGSFSYNEQFF.

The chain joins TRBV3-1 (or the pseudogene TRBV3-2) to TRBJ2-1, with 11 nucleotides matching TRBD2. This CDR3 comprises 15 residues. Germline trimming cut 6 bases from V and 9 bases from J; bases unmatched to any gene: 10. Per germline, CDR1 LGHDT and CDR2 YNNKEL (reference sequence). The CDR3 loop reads CASRFLAGGRGEQFF. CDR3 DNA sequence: TGTGCCAGCAGGTTTTTAGCGGGAGGGCGCGGTGAGCAGTTCTTC.

The CDR3 region has the DNA TGTGCTACTGGACTAGCGGGAGTTCGAGGAGAGACCCAGTACTTC. Its translation is CATGLAGVRGETQYF. The chain combines TRBV27 with TRBJ2-5; the match to TRBD2 covers 13 bases. Germline CDR1 reads MNHEY; CDR2 reads SMNVEV (reference sequence). This CDR3 has 15 residues.

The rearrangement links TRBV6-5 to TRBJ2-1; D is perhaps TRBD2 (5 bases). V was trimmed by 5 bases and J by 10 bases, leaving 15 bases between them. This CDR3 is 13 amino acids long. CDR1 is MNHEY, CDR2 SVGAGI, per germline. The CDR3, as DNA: TGTGCCAGCAGTACAACAACTAGTCGCGAGCAGTTCTTC. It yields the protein CASSTTTSREQFF.

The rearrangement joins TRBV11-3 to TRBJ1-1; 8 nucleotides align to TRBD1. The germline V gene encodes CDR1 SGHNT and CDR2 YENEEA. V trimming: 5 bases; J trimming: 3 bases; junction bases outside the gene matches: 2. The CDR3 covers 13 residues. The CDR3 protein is CASSLQGDTEAFF. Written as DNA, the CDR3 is TGTGCCAGCAGCCTACAGGGGGACACTGAAGCTTTCTTT.

The DNA for the CDR3 is TGTGCCAGCAGCCATACTAGCGTAACCTACGAGCAGTACTTC. Its protein is CASSHTSVTYEQYF. The chain carries TRBV5-6 and TRBJ2-7; TRBD2 matches at 7 bases. Germline V gene data show CDR1 as SGHDT and CDR2 as YYEEEE. The CDR3 totals 14 residues. V shed 4 bases and J 2 bases; nucleotides not matched to a gene: 6.

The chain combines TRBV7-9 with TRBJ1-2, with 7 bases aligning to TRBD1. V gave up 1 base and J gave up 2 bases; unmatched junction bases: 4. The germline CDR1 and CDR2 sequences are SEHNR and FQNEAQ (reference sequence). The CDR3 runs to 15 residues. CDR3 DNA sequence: TGTGCCAGCAGCTTAGTTGGGACAGAAAACTATGGCTACACCTTC. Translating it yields CASSLVGTENYGYTF.

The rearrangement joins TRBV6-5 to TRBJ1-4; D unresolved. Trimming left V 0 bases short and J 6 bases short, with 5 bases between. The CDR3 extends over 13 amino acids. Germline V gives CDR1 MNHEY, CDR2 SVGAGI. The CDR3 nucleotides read TGTGCCAGCAGTTACTCAACAGATGAAAAACTGTTTTTT. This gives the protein CASSYSTDEKLFF.

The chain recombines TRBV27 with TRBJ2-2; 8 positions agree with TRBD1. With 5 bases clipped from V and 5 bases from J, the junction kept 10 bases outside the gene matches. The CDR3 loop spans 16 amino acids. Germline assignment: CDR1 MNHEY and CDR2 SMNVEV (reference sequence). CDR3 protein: CASSPGQVFLTGELFF. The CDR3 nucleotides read TGTGCCAGCAGTCCGGGACAGGTATTTTTGACCGGGGAGCTGTTTTTT.

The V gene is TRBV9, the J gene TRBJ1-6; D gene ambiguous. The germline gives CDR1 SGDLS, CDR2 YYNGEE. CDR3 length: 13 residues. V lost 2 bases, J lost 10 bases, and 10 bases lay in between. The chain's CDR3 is CASSVRVESPLHF. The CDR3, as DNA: TGTGCCAGCAGCGTGAGGGTTGAATCACCCCTCCACTTT.

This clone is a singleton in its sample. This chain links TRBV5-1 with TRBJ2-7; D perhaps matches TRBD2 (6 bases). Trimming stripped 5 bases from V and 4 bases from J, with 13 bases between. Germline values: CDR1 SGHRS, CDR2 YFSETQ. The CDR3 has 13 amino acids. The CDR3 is CASSPDGLYEQYF. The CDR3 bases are TGCGCCAGCAGTCCCGACGGACTATACGAGCAGTACTTC.

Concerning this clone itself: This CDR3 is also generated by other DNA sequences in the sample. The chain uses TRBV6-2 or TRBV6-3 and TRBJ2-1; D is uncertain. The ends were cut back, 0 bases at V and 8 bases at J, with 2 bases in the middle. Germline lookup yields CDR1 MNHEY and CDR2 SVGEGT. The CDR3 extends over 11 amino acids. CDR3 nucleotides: TGTGCCAGCAGTTACTCCGATGAGCAGTTCTTC. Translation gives CASSYSDEQFF.

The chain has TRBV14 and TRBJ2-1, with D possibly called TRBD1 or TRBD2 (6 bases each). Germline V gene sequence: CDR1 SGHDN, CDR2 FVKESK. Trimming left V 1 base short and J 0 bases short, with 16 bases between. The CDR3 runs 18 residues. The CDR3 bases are TGTGCCAGCAGCCAAGCGTCTGTGAGGGGGGTCTCCTACAATGAGCAGTTCTTC. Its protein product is CASSQASVRGVSYNEQFF.

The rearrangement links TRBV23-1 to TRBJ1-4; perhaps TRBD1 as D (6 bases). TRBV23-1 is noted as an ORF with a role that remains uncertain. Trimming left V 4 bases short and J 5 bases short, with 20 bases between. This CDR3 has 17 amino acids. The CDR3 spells CASSRNATQGRNEKLFF. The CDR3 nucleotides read TGCGCCAGCAGTCGTAACGCCACACAGGGCAGAAATGAAAAACTGTTTTTT.